The 5 T cell receptor beta chains in this list originate from one sample, sequenced in a study of OX40 agonist ivuxolimab in advanced cancers. TCRdb keeps only in-frame clones here, not all; method: immunoSEQ multiplex PCR. This sample has about 66,000 clones, with roughly 87% found just once. Source: CD4+ or CD8+ T cells sorted from blood, taken in a trial of the OX40 agonist ivuxolimab. All receptors derive from an adult with an advanced solid tumor such as melanoma, head and neck, liver or kidney cancer.

The chain carries TRBV6-1 and TRBJ2-1; 7 positions match TRBD2. Germline V gives CDR1 MNHNS, CDR2 SASEGT. CDR3 length: 12 amino acids. V trimming: 7 bases; J trimming: 7 bases; junction bases outside the gene matches: 4. For the CDR3, the DNA is TGTGCCAGCAAGTCCGGGAGGAATGAGCAGTTCTTC. As protein: CASKSGRNEQFF.

The chain carries TRBV28 and TRBJ2-5; no reliable D call. The DNA end lines up better with TRBJ2-7; the J call may be wrong. Germline CDR1 and CDR2: MDHEN and SYDVKM. The CDR3 is made up of 13 amino acids. In DNA form, the CDR3 reads TGTGCCAGCAGTTTAATATGGCAGAACGAGCAGTACTTC. The encoded protein is CASSLIWQNEQYF.

V and J are TRBV7-8 and TRBJ1-5, with TRBD1 matching over 9 bases. The V and J ends lost 5 bases and 2 bases, in that order; junction bases with no gene match: 7. Germline V lookup: CDR1 SGHVS, CDR2 FQNEAQ. This CDR3 is 16 amino acids long. The CDR3 spells CASSKTGGGGNQPQHF. CDR3 DNA sequence: TGTGCCAGCAGCAAAACAGGGGGCGGGGGCAATCAGCCCCAGCATTTT.

The chain carries TRBV19 and TRBJ1-2, with D perhaps TRBD1 (5 bases). V lost 6 bases, J lost 0 bases, and 14 bases lay in between. The CDR3 runs to 15 residues. Germline lookup yields CDR1 LNHDA and CDR2 SQIVND (reference sequence). The CDR3 region has the DNA TGTGCCAGTAGGGCAAGAGGGGATTCTAACTATGGCTACACCTTC. Protein sequence: CASRARGDSNYGYTF.

The rearrangement links TRBV6-5 to TRBJ2-7, with a weak D call TRBD1 (5 bases). The CDR3 runs 12 residues. Trimming took off 0 bases at V and 6 bases at J, with 6 bases between the two ends. Per germline, CDR1 MNHEY and CDR2 SVGAGI. The CDR3 spells CASSYSGREQYF. CDR3 bases: TGTGCCAGCAGTTACTCGGGGCGCGAGCAGTACTTC.